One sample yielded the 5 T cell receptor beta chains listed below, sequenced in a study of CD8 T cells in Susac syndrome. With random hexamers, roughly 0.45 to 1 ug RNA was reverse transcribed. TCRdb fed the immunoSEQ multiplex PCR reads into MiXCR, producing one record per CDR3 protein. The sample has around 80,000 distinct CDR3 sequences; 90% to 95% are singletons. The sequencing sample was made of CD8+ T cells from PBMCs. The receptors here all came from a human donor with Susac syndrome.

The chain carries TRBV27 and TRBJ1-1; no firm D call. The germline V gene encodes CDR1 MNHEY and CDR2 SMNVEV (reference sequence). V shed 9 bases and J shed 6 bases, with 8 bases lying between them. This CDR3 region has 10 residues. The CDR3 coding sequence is TGTGCCAGGAAGGAGGCTGAAGCTTTCTTT. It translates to CARKEAEAFF.

DNA of the CDR3: TGTGCCAGCAGTCGTATGGGATACAGGTACTTC. Its translation: CASSRMGYRYF. The chain links TRBV6-2 or TRBV6-3 to TRBJ2-7; D is undetermined. V was shortened by 5 bases and J by 12 bases, with 14 bases between the two germline ends. CDR3 size: 11 residues. Germline loops: CDR1 MNHEY, CDR2 SVGEGT.

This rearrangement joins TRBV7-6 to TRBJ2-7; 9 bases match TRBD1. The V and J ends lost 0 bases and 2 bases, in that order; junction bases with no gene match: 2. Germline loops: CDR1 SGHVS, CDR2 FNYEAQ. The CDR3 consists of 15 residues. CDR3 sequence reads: CASSLAGTGPYEQYF. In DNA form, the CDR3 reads TGTGCCAGCAGCTTAGCGGGGACAGGGCCCTACGAGCAGTACTTC.

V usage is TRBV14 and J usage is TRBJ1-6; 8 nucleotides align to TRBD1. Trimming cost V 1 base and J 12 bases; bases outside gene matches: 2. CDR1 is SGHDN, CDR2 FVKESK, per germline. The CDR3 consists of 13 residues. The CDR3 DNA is TGTGCCAGCAGCCAAGTTACAGGGGGACCCCTCCACTTT. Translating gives CASSQVTGGPLHF.

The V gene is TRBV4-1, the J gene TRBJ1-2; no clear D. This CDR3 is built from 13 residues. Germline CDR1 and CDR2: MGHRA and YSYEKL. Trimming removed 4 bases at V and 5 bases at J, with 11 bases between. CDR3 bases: TGCGCCAGCAGCCCCCAGGATGGTTATGGCTACACCTTC. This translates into CASSPQDGYGYTF.